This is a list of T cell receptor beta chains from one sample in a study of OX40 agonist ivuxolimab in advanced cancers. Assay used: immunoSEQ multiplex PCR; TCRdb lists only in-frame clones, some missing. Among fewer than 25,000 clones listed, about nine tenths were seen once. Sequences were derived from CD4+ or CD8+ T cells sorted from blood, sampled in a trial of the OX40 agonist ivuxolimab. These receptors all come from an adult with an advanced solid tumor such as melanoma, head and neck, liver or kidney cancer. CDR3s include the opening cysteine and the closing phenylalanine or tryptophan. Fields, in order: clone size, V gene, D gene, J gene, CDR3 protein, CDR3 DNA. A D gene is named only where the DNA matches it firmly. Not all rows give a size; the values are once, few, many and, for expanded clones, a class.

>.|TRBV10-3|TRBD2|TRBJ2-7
CAISEILAGGEEQYF
TGTGCCATCAGTGAAATCCTAGCGGGAGGTGAGGAGCAGTACTTC
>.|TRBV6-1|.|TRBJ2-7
CASSGGPWGSYEQYF
TGTGCCAGCAGTGGTGGTCCCTGGGGCTCCTACGAGCAGTACTTC
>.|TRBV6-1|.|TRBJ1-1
CASSEGRAANTEAFF
TGTGCCAGCAGTGAAGGGAGGGCGGCGAACACTGAAGCTTTCTTT
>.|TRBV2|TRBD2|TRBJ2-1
CASRPDPGLAALGRYNEQFF
TGTGCCAGCAGGCCAGACCCGGGACTAGCGGCCCTAGGGCGCTACAATGAGCAGTTCTTC
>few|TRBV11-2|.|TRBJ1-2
CASSLIQARGYTF
TGTGCCAGCAGCTTAATACAGGCTAGAGGCTACACCTTC
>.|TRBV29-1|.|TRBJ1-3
CSVEQAGADFGNTIYF
TGCAGCGTTGAACAGGCGGGGGCTGATTTCGGAAACACCATATATTTT
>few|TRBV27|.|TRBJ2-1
CASSLLGWGVGDEQFF
TGTGCCAGCAGTTTATTGGGATGGGGGGTGGGCGATGAGCAGTTCTTC
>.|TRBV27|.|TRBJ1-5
CASSGQYSNQPQHF
TGTGCCAGCAGCGGACAGTATAGCAATCAGCCCCAGCATTTT
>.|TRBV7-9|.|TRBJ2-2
CASSGGGPNTGELFF
TGTGCCAGCAGCGGGGGGGGCCCGAACACCGGGGAGCTGTTTTTT
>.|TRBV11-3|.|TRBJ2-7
CASSLGGKPYEQYF
TGTGCCAGCAGCTTAGGAGGGAAACCCTACGAGCAGTACTTC
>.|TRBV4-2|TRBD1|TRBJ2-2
CASSLGQGNTGELFF
TGTGCCAGCAGCCTGGGACAGGGTAACACCGGGGAGCTGTTTTTT
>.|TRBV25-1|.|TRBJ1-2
CASSVLYSGIYGYTF
TGTGCCAGCAGTGTCTTATACTCAGGGATATATGGCTACACCTTC
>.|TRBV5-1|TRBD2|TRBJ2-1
CASSSGTSGVYEQFF
TGCGCCAGCAGCTCCGGGACTAGCGGGGTATATGAGCAGTTCTTC
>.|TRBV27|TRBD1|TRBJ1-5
CASSSLQGSDQPQHF
TGTGCCAGCAGTAGCCTACAGGGGTCGGATCAGCCCCAGCATTTT
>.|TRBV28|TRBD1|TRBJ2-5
CASSLPTGKETQYF
TGTGCCAGCAGTTTACCGACAGGGAAGGAGACCCAGTACTTC
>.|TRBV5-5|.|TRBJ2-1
CASSLYRDSYNEQFF
TGTGCCAGCAGCTTGTACAGGGACTCCTACAATGAGCAGTTCTTC
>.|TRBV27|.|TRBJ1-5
CASRGLGQPQHF
TGTGCCAGCCGAGGACTCGGTCAGCCCCAGCATTTT
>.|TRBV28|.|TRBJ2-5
CASSLSSGGSAETQYF
TGTGCCAGCAGTTTATCGTCTGGGGGGTCGGCGGAGACCCAGTACTTC
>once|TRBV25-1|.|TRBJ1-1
CASGTPGGYTEAFF
TGTGCCAGCGGGACACCCGGAGGGTACACTGAAGCTTTCTTT
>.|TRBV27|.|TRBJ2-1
CASSFGQGPPYNEQFF
TGTGCCAGCAGTTTTGGGCAGGGGCCCCCCTACAATGAGCAGTTCTTC
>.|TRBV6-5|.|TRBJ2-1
CASSSGVSSYNEQFF
TGTGCCAGCAGTTCGGGGGTAAGCTCCTACAATGAGCAGTTCTTC
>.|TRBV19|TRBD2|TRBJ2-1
CASRVAGGLFYNEQFF
TGTGCCAGTAGGGTAGCGGGAGGACTATTTTACAATGAGCAGTTCTTC
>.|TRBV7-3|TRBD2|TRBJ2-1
CASSETSGPNEQFF
TGTGCCAGCAGTGAGACTAGCGGGCCTAATGAGCAGTTCTTC
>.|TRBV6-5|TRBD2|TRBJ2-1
CASNQLAGANNEQFF
TGTGCCAGCAACCAACTAGCGGGAGCCAACAATGAGCAGTTCTTC
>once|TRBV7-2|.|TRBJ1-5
CASSFLGGVSNQPQHF
TGTGCCAGCAGCTTCCTGGGGGGGGTTAGCAATCAGCCCCAGCATTTT
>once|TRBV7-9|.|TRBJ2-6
CASSLVKGANVLTF
TGTGCCAGCAGCTTAGTCAAGGGGGCCAACGTCCTGACTTTC
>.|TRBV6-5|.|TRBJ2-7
CASSYNGPSSYEQYF
TGTGCCAGCAGTTACAATGGTCCGAGCTCCTACGAGCAGTACTTC
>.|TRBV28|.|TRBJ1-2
CASSFNYGYTF
TGTGCCAGCAGTTTTAACTATGGCTACACCTTC
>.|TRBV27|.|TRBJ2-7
CASSHRPSYEQYF
TGTGCCAGCAGTCACCGACCTTCCTACGAGCAGTACTTC
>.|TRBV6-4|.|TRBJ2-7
CASSDSNGPRYEQYF
TGTGCCAGCAGTGACTCGAATGGTCCAAGATACGAGCAGTACTTC
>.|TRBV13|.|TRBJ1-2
CASTLGSPPMNYGYTF
TGTGCCAGCACCCTAGGAAGTCCCCCGATGAACTATGGCTACACCTTC
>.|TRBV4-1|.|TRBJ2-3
CASSQESSLDTQYF
TGCGCCAGCAGCCAAGAGAGCAGCTTAGATACGCAGTATTTT
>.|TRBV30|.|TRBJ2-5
CAWRGGWPIADQETQYF
TGTGCCTGGAGAGGGGGGTGGCCCATAGCGGACCAAGAGACCCAGTACTTC
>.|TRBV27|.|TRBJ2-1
CASRRGDSIDEQFF
TGTGCCAGCAGGCGTGGGGATAGTATCGATGAGCAGTTCTTC
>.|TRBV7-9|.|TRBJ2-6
CASSLGTGANVLTF
TGTGCCAGCAGCTTAGGGACTGGGGCCAACGTCCTGACTTTC
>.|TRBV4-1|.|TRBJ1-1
CASSLAPLTEFNTEAFF
TGCGCCAGCAGCCTTGCCCCCCTGACAGAATTTAACACTGAAGCTTTCTTT
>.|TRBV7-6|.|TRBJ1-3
CASSLESMLTGNTIYF
TGTGCCAGCAGCTTAGAATCTATGTTGACGGGAAACACCATATATTTT
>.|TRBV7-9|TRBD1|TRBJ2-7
CASRRDRAYEQYF
TGTGCCTCCCGCCGGGACAGGGCCTACGAGCAGTACTTC
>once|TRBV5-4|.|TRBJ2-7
CASSLRGANPYEQYF
TGTGCCAGCAGCTTAAGGGGGGCAAATCCCTACGAGCAGTACTTC
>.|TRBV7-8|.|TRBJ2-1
CASSLEGVDYNEQFF
TGTGCCAGCAGCTTAGAGGGGGTAGATTACAATGAGCAGTTCTTC
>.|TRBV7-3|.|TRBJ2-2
CASSSRPGELFF
TGTGCCAGCAGCTCCAGGCCCGGGGAGCTGTTTTTT
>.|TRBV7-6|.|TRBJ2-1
CASSQGSGGPRYNEQFF
TGTGCCAGCAGCCAAGGAAGCGGAGGACCCCGTTACAATGAGCAGTTCTTC
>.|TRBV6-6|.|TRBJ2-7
CASSSMKKQYF
TGTGCCAGCAGTTCCATGAAGAAGCAGTACTTC
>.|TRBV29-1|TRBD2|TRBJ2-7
CSVEITSGGLYEQYF
TGCAGCGTTGAAATTACTAGCGGGGGGCTCTACGAGCAGTACTTC
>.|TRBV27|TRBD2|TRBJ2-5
CASGLAWETQYF
TGTGCCAGTGGACTAGCCTGGGAGACCCAGTACTTC
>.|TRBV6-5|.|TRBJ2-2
CATRSLGELFF
TGTGCCACCCGATCTCTCGGGGAGCTGTTTTTT
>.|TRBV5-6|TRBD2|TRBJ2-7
CASTIWGGVYEQYF
TGTGCCAGCACCATTTGGGGGGGAGTCTACGAGCAGTACTTC
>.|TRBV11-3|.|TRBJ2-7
CASSYGVGLEQYF
TGTGCCAGCAGCTACGGGGTGGGGCTGGAGCAGTACTTC
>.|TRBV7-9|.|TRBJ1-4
CASSSGGEANEKLFF
TGTGCCAGCAGCTCCGGCGGGGAGGCTAATGAAAAACTGTTTTTT
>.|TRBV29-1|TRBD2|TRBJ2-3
CSVEVGTSGSLTDTQYF
TGCAGCGTTGAAGTGGGGACTAGCGGGAGTCTAACAGATACGCAGTATTTT
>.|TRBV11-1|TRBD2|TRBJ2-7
CASSLGSGGSYEQYF
TGTGCCAGCAGCTTAGGCAGCGGGGGCTCCTACGAGCAGTACTTC
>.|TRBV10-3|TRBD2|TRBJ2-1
CAIGLSGGLDNEQFF
TGTGCCATCGGGCTAAGCGGGGGCCTGGACAATGAGCAGTTCTTC
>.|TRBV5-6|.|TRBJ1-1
CASSSRGLWTEAFF
TGTGCCAGCAGCTCCCGTGGCCTCTGGACTGAAGCTTTCTTT
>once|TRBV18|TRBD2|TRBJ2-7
CASSPSLSSGSSYEQYF
TGTGCCAGCTCACCGAGTTTGAGTAGCGGGAGCTCCTACGAGCAGTACTTC
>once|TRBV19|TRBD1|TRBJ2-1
CASKERDRGLPSYNEQFF
TGTGCCAGTAAAGAGAGGGACAGGGGCCTTCCTTCCTACAATGAGCAGTTCTTC
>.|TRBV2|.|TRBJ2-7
CASRPPGQLNSYEQYF
TGTGCCAGCCGCCCGCCAGGACAGCTTAACTCCTACGAGCAGTACTTC
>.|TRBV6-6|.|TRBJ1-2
CASSTVSQPNYGYTF
TGTGCCAGCAGTACTGTCTCGCAGCCTAACTATGGCTACACCTTC
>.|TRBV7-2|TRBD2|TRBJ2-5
CASSLGSGRAGETQYF
TGTGCCAGCAGCTTGGGTAGCGGGAGGGCCGGGGAGACCCAGTACTTC
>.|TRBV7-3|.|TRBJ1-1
CASTDGGSNTEAFF
TGTGCCAGCACGGATGGAGGGTCGAACACTGAAGCTTTCTTT
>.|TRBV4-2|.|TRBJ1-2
CASSPSAVYYGYTF
TGTGCCAGCAGCCCCTCGGCAGTTTATTATGGCTACACCTTC